One sample yielded the 22 T cell receptor beta chains listed below, sequenced in a study of molecular identifiers for immune sequencing clone quantification. In TCRdb, the PCR reads were re-called with MiXCR into one record per CDR3 protein. The profile shows 80,000 to 95,000 distinct CDR3 sequences, roughly 20% of them singletons. The specimen was naive CD8+ T cells from blood, with Jurkat cell RNA spiked in. As to subset: FACS-sorted CD8+CD4-CCR7+CD45RA+ naive T cells. The receptor source for this set is a human donor in good health. Some libraries in this study had Jurkat cell RNA spiked in.

This clonotype was detected ten times or more. The CDR3 sequence: CSVEDWDGDSYEQYF. The CDR3 nucleotides read TGCAGCGTTGAAGATTGGGACGGGGATTCCTACGAGCAGTACTTC. This chain joins TRBV29-1 and TRBJ2-7; D may match TRBD1 or TRBD2 (5 bases each). The CDR3 loop spans 15 amino acids. CDR1 and CDR2 (germline): SQVTM, ANQGSEA. The ends were cut back, 0 bases at V and 1 base at J, with 13 bases in the middle.

The rearrangement joins TRBV14 to TRBJ1-4, with D unclear. The V end was cut by 4 bases, the J end by 0 bases, with 15 bases between. The germline V gene encodes CDR1 SGHDN and CDR2 FVKESK. This CDR3 has 17 residues. CDR3: CASSPRGVRTTNEKLFF. The CDR3 DNA sequence: TGTGCCAGCAGCCCCCGCGGGGTTAGGACAACTAATGAAAAACTGTTTTTT.

The CDR3 here is CASSYPRQGVHEQYF. The CDR3 bases are TGTGCCAGCAGTTACCCCCGACAGGGTGTCCACGAGCAGTACTTC. The chain carries TRBV6-6 and TRBJ2-7; TRBD1 agrees at 7 bases. The CDR3 loop spans 15 amino acids. The germline gives CDR1 MNHNY, CDR2 SVGAGI (reference sequence). V trimming: 2 bases; J trimming: 5 bases; junction bases outside the gene matches: 9.

Ten or more counts support this clonotype. J is TRBJ2-7 and V is TRBV12-3 or TRBV12-4, with D tentatively TRBD1 or TRBD2 (5 bases each). The CDR3 is 11 amino acids. The V end lost 2 bases, the J end lost 7 bases, and 6 bases lay between the germline ends. In nucleotides, the CDR3 is TGTGCCAGCAGTTTATGGGGGGAGCAGTACTTC. This gives the protein CASSLWGEQYF.

This clonotype was detected many times. The V gene is TRBV5-4, the J gene TRBJ2-7, with no clear D. V dropped 0 bases and J dropped 3 bases, with 7 bases sitting between them. The V gene's germline CDR1 is SGHNT and CDR2 YYREEE (reference sequence). The CDR3 is 13 residues long. CDR3 sequence (DNA): TGTGCCAGCAGCTTGGACAGCCACTACGAGCAGTACTTC. This codes for CASSLDSHYEQYF.

In the case of this clonotype: Germline and junction disagree at one end, which may indicate a read error. The rearrangement joins TRBV25-1 to TRBJ2-1, with 8 bases lining up with TRBD1. The V gene's germline CDR1 is MGHDK and CDR2 SYGVNS. The CDR3 length is 15 residues. The CDR3 nucleotides are TGTGCCAGCAGCTATCAGGGGGCTTCCTACAATGAGCAGCTCTTC. Translated: CASSYQGASYNEQLF.

This clonotype was observed at least ten times. The chain recombines TRBV7-3 with TRBJ2-5; D is ambiguous. The CDR3 covers 14 residues. CDR1 and CDR2 from the germline V gene are SGHTA and FQGTGA. The germline V and J ends were trimmed by 4 bases and 1 base, with 10 bases remaining between them. CDR3 sequence (DNA): TGTGCCAGCAGCTCTTCAAACCTCCAAGAGACCCAGTACTTC. Translation gives CASSSSNLQETQYF.

This clonotype occurred many times. V usage is TRBV7-6 and J usage is TRBJ2-2; D not resolved. The CDR3 is 12 residues long. The ends were cut back, 9 bases at V and 5 bases at J, with 10 bases in the middle. The germline V gene has CDR1 SGHVS and CDR2 FNYEAQ. CDR3 DNA sequence: TGTGCCAGTCGGACCACTACCGGGGAGCTGTTTTTT. Amino acid sequence: CASRTTTGELFF.

This clonotype was seen at least ten times. The gene calls are TRBV27 and TRBJ2-1; D unresolved. This CDR3 comprises 13 residues. CDR1 and CDR2 from the germline V gene are MNHEY and SMNVEV (reference sequence). The V and J ends lost 4 bases and 7 bases respectively, with 11 bases between them. The CDR3 nucleotides read TGTGCCAGCAGTTCCCCGTGGGGTAATGAGCAGTTCTTC. This sequence encodes CASSSPWGNEQFF.

This clonotype was picked up many times. Here the CDR3 DNA reads TGTGCCAGCAGTTACAGGGGGGTCACTGAAGCTTTCTTT. It is translated as CASSYRGVTEAFF. The chain links TRBV6-5 to TRBJ1-1; maybe TRBD1 (6 bases). The V and J ends lost 2 bases and 4 bases respectively, with 8 bases between them. CDR1 is MNHEY and CDR2 is SVGAGI in the germline V gene. The CDR3 is made up of 13 amino acids.

On this clonotype itself: This may be a read error: a much more frequent sequence differs by one nucleotide. V gene TRBV12-5 combines with J gene TRBJ2-4; tentatively, D is TRBD2 (5 bases). Germline CDR1 reads LGHNT; CDR2 reads FRNRAP. This CDR3 has 13 residues. The CDR3 spells CAPAGIAKNIQYF. CDR3 in DNA: TGTGCCCCGGCGGGCATAGCCAAAAACATTCAGTACTTC.

On this clonotype: Since no conserved phenylalanine or tryptophan closes the CDR3, a read error is the likely cause. The chain has TRBV23-1 and TRBJ1-4; a possible D gene is TRBD1 (6 bases). TRBV23-1 is sorted into the ORF group, with uncertain function. The CDR3 has 16 residues. Here the CDR3 reads CASSQPNRDTNENLFS. CDR3 DNA sequence: TGCGCCAGCAGTCAACCCAACCGGGACACAAATGAAAACCTGTTTTCT.

This clonotype occurred many times. This rearrangement joins TRBV7-9 to TRBJ2-7; 9 nucleotides line up with TRBD1. Unmatched junction bases numbered 6, after V lost 5 bases and J lost 4 bases. The V gene's germline CDR1 is SEHNR and CDR2 FQNEAQ (reference sequence). This CDR3 comprises 14 residues. The CDR3 sequence: CASSPRTGEYEQYF. The CDR3, as DNA: TGTGCCAGCAGCCCCCGGACAGGGGAGTACGAGCAGTACTTC.

This clonotype was observed a handful of times. The chain combines TRBV29-1 with TRBJ2-7; unclear D gene. Trimming took off 7 bases at V and 1 base at J, with 11 bases between the two ends. Per the germline V gene, CDR1 is SQVTM and CDR2 is ANQGSEA. This CDR3 is built from 12 residues. The CDR3: CSGYTASYEQYF. The CDR3 DNA reads TGCAGCGGTTATACAGCGTCCTACGAGCAGTACTTC.

This clonotype was picked up many times. The V gene is TRBV6-2 or TRBV6-3, the J gene TRBJ2-7, with D perhaps TRBD2 (7 bases). The CDR3 loop spans 13 amino acids. V was clipped by 5 bases and J by 3 bases, with 11 bases between them. The germline CDR1 and CDR2 sequences are MNHEY and SVGEGT. The CDR3 DNA reads as TGTGCCAGCAGTGGGGGGGCGATCTACGAGCAGTACTTC. This sequence encodes CASSGGAIYEQYF.

This clonotype was found many times. The V gene is TRBV28, the J gene TRBJ2-5; the match to TRBD1 covers 7 bases. The V gene's germline CDR1 is MDHEN and CDR2 SYDVKM. V shed 5 bases and J 2 bases; nucleotides not matched to a gene: 11. The CDR3 length is 16 residues. The CDR3 nucleotides are TGTGCCAGCAGTACTACCCGGGACAGCTTGCAAGAGACCCAGTACTTC. Translated: CASSTTRDSLQETQYF. Variable domain in full (rest from reference TRBV28 and TRBJ2-5): DVKVTQSSRYLVKRTGEKVFLECVQDMDHENMFWYRQDPGLGLRLIYFSYDVKMKEKGDIPEGYSVSREKKERFSLILESASTNQTSMYLCASSTTRDSLQETQYFGPGTRLLVL.

V is TRBV5-1 and J is TRBJ1-2, with 9 bases fitting TRBD1. J gave up 8 bases and V 6 bases, and 8 bases lay outside the gene matches. The CDR3 is made up of 13 amino acids. CDR1 SGHRS and CDR2 YFSETQ come from the germline V gene. DNA for the CDR3: TGCGCCAGCAACCTCGGGACAGGGTTCGGCTACACCTTC. Translating it yields CASNLGTGFGYTF.

The sample holds many counts of this clonotype. The V and J genes are TRBV6-2 or TRBV6-3 and TRBJ1-1; D is possibly TRBD1 (5 bases). CDR3 size: 15 residues. V lost 6 bases and J lost 7, with 21 bases in between. CDR1 MNHEY and CDR2 SVGEGT come from the germline V gene. DNA of the CDR3: TGTGCCAGCAGAGATGCTACGGACAACAAACTTGAAGCTTTCTTT. Protein sequence: CASRDATDNKLEAFF.

This clonotype was detected many times. J is TRBJ2-5 and V is TRBV4-1; TRBD2 is a possible D gene (5 bases). Trimming shortened V by 0 bases and J by 3 bases, and 8 bases separated the two germline ends. This CDR3 comprises 14 residues. Germline assignment: CDR1 MGHRA and CDR2 YSYEKL. The CDR3 DNA follows: TGCGCCAGCAGCCAAGACCGACTAAAAGAGACCCAGTACTTC. Translated, it gives CASSQDRLKETQYF.

This clonotype was recorded many times. The genes are TRBV5-4 and TRBJ2-2; D gene unclear. Between the trimmed V and J ends, which lost 2 bases and 4 bases, there was a span of 9 bases. There are 14 residues in the CDR3. Looked up from germline, CDR1 is SGHNT and CDR2 is YYREEE (reference sequence). The CDR3 region is CASSLGPGTGELFF. DNA for the CDR3: TGTGCCAGCAGCTTAGGACCCGGCACCGGGGAGCTGTTTTTT.

This clonotype was seen at least ten times. The J gene is TRBJ1-5, the V gene TRBV28; possibly TRBD1 for D (5 bases). The CDR3 spans 16 residues. The ends were cut back, 0 bases at V and 1 base at J, with 10 bases in the middle. Per the germline V gene, CDR1 is MDHEN and CDR2 is SYDVKM. CDR3 region: CASSLWGGVSNQPQHF. The CDR3, as DNA: TGTGCCAGCAGTTTATGGGGAGGGGTGAGCAATCAGCCCCAGCATTTT.

The rearrangement joins TRBV27 to TRBJ2-7, with 7 bases matching TRBD2. The CDR3 runs to 14 residues. Per the germline V gene, CDR1 is MNHEY and CDR2 is SMNVEV (reference sequence). The ends lost 6 bases at V and 5 bases at J; junction bases unmatched: 10. The CDR3 region has the DNA TGTGCCAGCAGGGCCACCGGGACTAACCACGAGCAGTACTTC. Translation gives CASRATGTNHEQYF.